The TCR beta chain described here comes from a study of neurological immune-mediated disorders. The CDR3 extends over 14 amino acids. Germline lookup yields CDR1 SGHTA and CDR2 FQGNSA. V was clipped by 4 bases and J by 3 bases, with 10 bases between them. The cDNA came from 5'RACE, which used 10-nucleotide random UMIs. TCRdb reprocessed the 5' RACE reads via MiXCR and lists one record per CDR3 protein. This sample has approximately 50,000 distinct CDR3 sequences; around 3.5% occur once, and the top ten carry 5.9%. The V and J genes are TRBV7-2 and TRBJ1-5, with D perhaps TRBD1 (6 bases). This sequence was found in a middle-aged man with multiple sclerosis. Specimen: PBMCs. The DNA of the CDR3 is TGTGCCAGCAGCTATACAGGGTTCAATCAGCCCCAGCATTTT. Amino acid sequence: CASSYTGFNQPQHF.